The clone carrying this T cell receptor (beta chain) was found a few times. What it recognizes is unknown. This record belongs to a study of T cells after yellow fever vaccination. Findings and limits, study-wide: Peaking faster, on day 5 versus 15, the secondary response was nonetheless weaker. Contamination of FACS-sorted repertoires by abundant clonotypes from the bulk population could occur.

By 5'RACE template switching, TCR cDNA was produced, with a universal primer site and UMIs added in the process. TCRdb called the 5' RACE reads again in MiXCR, with one record for every CDR3 protein. The sample lists roughly 340,000 distinct CDR3 sequences; roughly 4.3% were seen once. This CDR3 comprises 16 residues. V trimming: 6 bases; J trimming: 6 bases; junction bases outside the gene matches: 14. Germline assignment: CDR1 ENHRY and CDR2 SYGVKD. The receptor's source is a man aged 18 to 29 who received the YFV17D yellow fever vaccine. The sample here was PBMCs, taken 5 days after the yellow fever booster vaccination. The chain carries TRBV10-3 and TRBJ1-5; 7 bases map to TRBD1. The CDR3 loop is CAIRAATGTEVQPQHF. The CDR3 nucleotides are TGTGCCATCAGGGCAGCAACCGGGACAGAGGTTCAGCCCCAGCATTTT.